What follows is one T cell receptor beta chain and its context. The specificity of this receptor is unknown. Within one base of it there is no much larger clone, and no base qualities were kept. These data are taken from a study of T cell changes during pregnancy in multiple sclerosis (dated by TCRdb to the late 2010s). For context, the study as a whole: The study examined how the T cell repertoire changed over the course of pregnancy in women with multiple sclerosis.

The CDR3 covers 14 residues, taking in both the cysteine and the phenylalanine. Just the 42-base CDR3 DNA is kept, in frame starting at base 1. Between the V and J ends, shortened by 7 bases and 1 base respectively, the junction contains 13 bases. Via the germline V gene, CDR1 is SGHRS and CDR2 YFSETQ. The receptor library was made with the immunoSEQ multiplex PCR assay. TCRdb carries this immuneACCESS record with in-frame sequences only. Its versions omit some clonotypes, under half of them owing to an unresolved V gene in the studies checked, with the rest unexplained. A total of tens of thousands of clones appear in this sample, just under 95% of them only once. Together, the top ten hold 1.5% to 2.5% of the sample.

The V and J segments used are TRBV5-1 and TRBJ2-3; a tentative D match to TRBD1 spans 5 bases. This sequence originates from a female donor with multiple sclerosis, enrolled in a pregnancy study. The specimen comprised peripheral blood, sampled in the second trimester of pregnancy. The nucleotide sequence is given as TGCGCCAGCTATCAGGGCCGGGGCACAGATACGCAGTATTTT. The resulting protein is CASYQGRGTDTQYF.